The 27 T cell receptor beta chains presented below share a single source sample, sequenced in a study of blood T cell repertoires in COVID-19. Measured with immunoSEQ multiplex PCR; TCRdb has only the in-frame clones, and not every one. Of around 100,000 clones in the sample, around 84% were seen once. Sample: peripheral blood. These receptor sequences come from a human donor in a cohort sampled during active COVID-19.

In DNA form, the CDR3 reads TGTGCCTGCATTCGACAGGGGGCGAACAATGAGCAGTTCTTC. This encodes CACIRQGANNEQFF. J is TRBJ2-1 and V is TRBV30; 10 nucleotides match TRBD1. This CDR3 spans 14 amino acids. Looked up from germline, CDR1 is GTSNPN and CDR2 is SVGIG (reference sequence). V lost 6 bases and J lost 5; bases outside the gene matches: 7.

The chain links TRBV2 to TRBJ2-3, with TRBD2 identical over 13 bases. Germline V gene data show CDR1 as SNHLY and CDR2 as FYNNEI. Unmatched junction bases numbered 5, after V lost 8 bases and J lost 3 bases. CDR3 length equals 15 residues. The CDR3 DNA sequence: TGTGCCAGCCAAAGACTAGCGGGGGGAACAGATACGCAGTATTTT. It codes for CASQRLAGGTDTQYF.

This clone appeared once. The chain employs TRBV7-8 and TRBJ1-2; the match to TRBD1 covers 8 bases. Germline CDR1 reads SGHVS; CDR2 reads FQNEAQ. V was pared by 7 bases and J by 4 bases, with 11 bases of the junction left unmatched. This CDR3 contains 15 residues. The CDR3 sequence: CASTNDRGRSYGYTF. DNA for the CDR3: TGTGCCAGCACCAACGACAGGGGACGATCCTATGGCTACACCTTC.

This clone appeared a single time. This sequence joins TRBV15 and TRBJ1-1; a weak D match, TRBD1 (6 bases). Germline CDR1 reads LNHNV; CDR2 reads YYDKDF (reference sequence). The CDR3 totals 16 residues. The germline V and J ends were trimmed by 0 bases and 1 base, with 12 bases remaining between them. This chain's CDR3 is CATSREGQGRNTEAFF. Here the CDR3 DNA reads TGTGCCACCAGCAGAGAGGGGCAGGGGAGGAACACTGAAGCTTTCTTT.

The CDR3 reads CASSFEAGGYTQYF. The CDR3 DNA follows: TGCGCCAGCAGCTTTGAGGCGGGGGGCTATACGCAGTATTTT. This sequence joins TRBV5-1 and TRBJ2-3, with TRBD2 matching 8 bases. The CDR3 is made up of 14 amino acids. The germline V gene has CDR1 SGHRS and CDR2 YFSETQ. V lost 2 bases to trimming and J lost 7 bases; unmatched junction nucleotides: 6.

V usage is TRBV27 and J usage is TRBJ2-7; possible D gene TRBD1, 6 bases. With 3 bases removed from V and 0 bases from J, the gap between germline ends came to 15 bases. CDR1 MNHEY and CDR2 SMNVEV come from the germline V gene (reference sequence). This CDR3 has 16 amino acids. The CDR3 DNA reads TGTGCCAGCAGTTTCTCGCAGGGGCTCCTCTCCTACGAGCAGTACTTC. Translated, it gives CASSFSQGLLSYEQYF.

The chain carries TRBV6-5 and TRBJ1-2, with 7 bases fitting TRBD1. The V gene's germline CDR1 is MNHEY and CDR2 SVGAGI. The CDR3 sequence is 15 residues long. V shed 7 bases, J shed 5 bases, and the junction held 13 bases outside the gene matches. CDR3 nucleotides: TGTGCCAGCACCGCTCGGACAGGCCTCCCTTATGGCTACACCTTC. Its protein is CASTARTGLPYGYTF.

This clone was counted a single time. The chain couples TRBV4-1 to TRBJ2-1; possible D gene TRBD1, 5 bases. The V end lost 0 bases, the J end lost 4 bases, and 19 bases lay between the germline ends. CDR1 is MGHRA, CDR2 YSYEKL, per germline. The CDR3 runs to 18 residues. CDR3 nucleotides: TGCGCCAGCAGCCAAGATGGCGGCCCCAGGGCAGGATACAATGAGCAGTTCTTC. Translated, it gives CASSQDGGPRAGYNEQFF.

This chain uses TRBV7-2 with TRBJ1-2; D not certain. The CDR3 is made up of 12 amino acids. The germline CDR1 and CDR2 sequences are SGHTA and FQGNSA. V was pared by 5 bases and J by 6 bases, with 10 bases between. The CDR3 DNA follows: TGTGCCAGCAGCCCAAAGGCGGATGGCTACACCTTC. This codes for CASSPKADGYTF.

The chain combines TRBV18 with TRBJ1-2, with 10 bases lining up with TRBD1. Losses at the gene ends were 8 bases for V and 6 bases for J; bases not matched to a gene: 9. CDR1 KGHSH and CDR2 LQKENI come from the germline V gene. This CDR3 region has 14 residues. CDR3 residues: CASTRTGTGDGYTF. The CDR3 bases are TGTGCCAGCACGCGTACTGGGACAGGGGATGGCTACACCTTC.

The chain employs TRBV3-1 (or the pseudogene TRBV3-2) and TRBJ2-1; weak D call: TRBD2 (6 bases). The germline V and J ends were trimmed by 4 bases and 7 bases, with 14 bases remaining between them. Germline-derived CDR1 and CDR2 are LGHDT and YNNKEL (reference sequence). CDR3 length equals 14 residues. The DNA of the CDR3 is TGTGCCAGCAGCCCAGAGACTAGAAGGAATGAGCAGTTCTTC. Protein sequence: CASSPETRRNEQFF.

The chain links TRBV5-1 to TRBJ1-3, with 8 bases lining up with TRBD1. CDR1 is SGHRS, CDR2 YFSETQ, per germline. This CDR3 contains 18 residues. Trimming took 0 bases from V and 0 from J; bases not matched to a gene: 8. CDR3 region: CASSLEGTGLHSGNTIYF. The CDR3 nucleotides are TGCGCCAGCAGCTTGGAAGGGACAGGTCTCCACTCTGGAAACACCATATATTTT.

This clone was detected a few times. The V gene is TRBV7-9, the J gene TRBJ1-5, with 8 bases identical to TRBD1. This CDR3 has 18 amino acids. The J segment lost 5 bases and the V segment lost 3 bases, leaving 15 bases of the junction unmatched. Per the germline V gene, CDR1 is SEHNR and CDR2 is FQNEAQ (reference sequence). The CDR3 region has the DNA TGTGCCAGCAGCTTTACCTATGGACAGGGCTGGGAGTATCAGCCCCAGCATTTT. Its protein is CASSFTYGQGWEYQPQHF.

The chain recombines TRBV9 with TRBJ1-4; D ambiguous. Per the germline V gene, CDR1 is SGDLS and CDR2 is YYNGEE. V lost 3 bases and J lost 8, with 11 bases in between. The CDR3 sequence is 13 residues long. The CDR3 DNA is TGTGCCAGCAGCGACCAGGCCGACGAAAAACTGTTTTTT. It encodes CASSDQADEKLFF. The full variable domain, with the rest looked up from reference TRBV9 and TRBJ1-4, is DSGVTQTPKHLITATGQRVTLRCSPRSGDLSVYWYQQSLDQGLQFLIQYYNGEERAKGNILERFSAQQFPDLHSELNLSSLELGDSALYFCASSDQADEKLFFGSGTQLSVL.

This clone was found once. This rearrangement joins TRBV7-2 to TRBJ1-1; TRBD1 is a possible D gene (6 bases). CDR3 size: 14 residues. Deletions cut 4 bases from V and 4 bases from J, with 13 bases between. From germline, CDR1 is SGHTA and CDR2 FQGNSA. CDR3 region: CASSSQGSVTEAFF. The CDR3 region has the DNA TGTGCCAGCAGCTCACAGGGTTCGGTCACTGAAGCTTTCTTT.

The chain combines TRBV20-1 with TRBJ2-1; D is perhaps TRBD2 (5 bases). This CDR3 contains 10 residues. Deletions cut 3 bases from V and 8 bases from J, with 5 bases between. CDR1 and CDR2 from the germline V gene are DFQATT and SNEGSKA (reference sequence). This chain's CDR3 is CSARRDEQFF. In DNA form, the CDR3 reads TGCAGTGCTAGGCGGGATGAGCAGTTCTTC.

This clone appeared a single time. The J gene is TRBJ1-2, the V gene TRBV2; 7 bases agree with TRBD1. The length of the CDR3 is 16 residues. Losses at the gene ends were 6 bases for V and 5 bases for J; bases not matched to a gene: 15. Germline V gene lookup returns CDR1 SNHLY and CDR2 FYNNEI. This chain's CDR3 is CASRRDSGGRAYGYTF. The CDR3 DNA reads TGTGCCAGCAGGAGGGATTCAGGGGGAAGGGCTTATGGCTACACCTTC.

The rearrangement uses TRBV3-1 (or the pseudogene TRBV3-2) and TRBJ1-2, with no clear D. The CDR3 sequence is 12 residues long. V was shortened by 6 bases and J by 2 bases, with 7 bases between the two germline ends. CDR1 LGHDT and CDR2 YNNKEL come from the germline V gene (reference sequence). CDR3 DNA sequence: TGTGCCAGCAGTTCGAGGAACTATGGCTACACCTTC. This encodes CASSSRNYGYTF.

The chain combines TRBV12-5 with TRBJ2-7; the match to TRBD2 covers 7 bases. The CDR3 length is 15 residues. Germline V lookup: CDR1 LGHNT, CDR2 FRNRAP. The junction had 10 bases not matched to a gene; V was cut back by 6 bases and J by 2 bases. CDR3 sequence: CASGSSGGGTYEQYF. The CDR3 DNA sequence: TGTGCTAGTGGGTCATCTGGGGGGGGAACCTACGAGCAGTACTTC.

V and J are TRBV4-3 and TRBJ1-1, with TRBD1 as a possible D gene (5 bases). The CDR3 runs to 13 residues. Germline CDR1 LGHNA, CDR2 YSLEER. V was clipped by 0 bases and J by 10 bases, with 12 bases between them. CDR3 sequence: CASSQDRGIRAFF. The DNA of the CDR3 is TGCGCCAGCAGCCAAGATCGGGGGATCCGAGCTTTCTTT.

This rearrangement joins TRBV5-6 to TRBJ1-6; D might be TRBD1 (5 bases). The V and J ends lost 1 base and 5 bases respectively, with 16 bases between them. Per germline, CDR1 SGHDT and CDR2 YYEEEE. This CDR3 has 17 amino acids. CDR3 residues: CASSLFGTTRDNSPLHF. DNA for the CDR3: TGTGCCAGCAGCTTGTTCGGGACTACTAGGGATAATTCACCCCTCCACTTT.

This chain uses TRBV19 with TRBJ2-3; D not certain. Trimming took off 5 bases at V and 8 bases at J, with 14 bases between the two ends. Per the germline V gene, CDR1 is LNHDA and CDR2 is SQIVND (reference sequence). The CDR3 sequence is 13 residues long. The CDR3 is CASSSTGPGTQYF. The CDR3 DNA reads TGTGCCAGTAGTTCGACTGGCCCGGGTACGCAGTATTTT.

The V and J genes are TRBV4-3 and TRBJ1-1; D is possibly TRBD1 (5 bases). V lost 0 bases and J lost 3, with 11 bases in between. The germline V gene encodes CDR1 LGHNA and CDR2 YSLEER. This CDR3 spans 15 amino acids. In DNA, the CDR3 is TGCGCCAGCAGCCAAGACCTCCCGGGGGACACTGAAGCTTTCTTT. Translating it yields CASSQDLPGDTEAFF.

CDR3 sequence: CASSRDRSANYGYTF. Here the CDR3 DNA reads TGTGCCAGCAGCCGGGACAGGTCAGCTAACTATGGCTACACCTTC. This sequence joins TRBV7-2 and TRBJ1-2; 8 bases line up with TRBD1. Trimming took 5 bases from V and 0 from J; bases not matched to a gene: 5. Germline V gene data show CDR1 as SGHTA and CDR2 as FQGNSA. This CDR3 has 15 amino acids. Looking up the rest from reference TRBV7-2 and TRBJ1-2 gives the full variable domain: GAGVSQSPSNKVTEKGKDVELRCDPISGHTALYWYRQSLGQGLEFLIYFQGNSAPDKSGLPSDRFSAERTGGSVSTLTIQRTQQEDSAVYLCASSRDRSANYGYTFGSGTRLTVV.

CDR3 bases: TGTGCCAGCAGCGCCGAAGGGACTGCGAATCAGCCCCAGCATTTT. Its translation: CASSAEGTANQPQHF. V usage is TRBV9 and J usage is TRBJ1-5, with D maybe TRBD1 (5 bases). Trimming left V 3 bases short and J 4 bases short, with 14 bases between. CDR1 and CDR2 from the germline V gene are SGDLS and YYNGEE. The CDR3 totals 15 residues.

This clone was seen a few times. CDR3 loop: CASSPSEGDGYTF. The CDR3 region has the DNA TGTGCCAGCAGCCCTAGCGAGGGAGATGGCTACACCTTC. The chain links TRBV9 to TRBJ1-2; D not resolved. There are 13 residues in the CDR3. Looked up from germline, CDR1 is SGDLS and CDR2 is YYNGEE. Trimming left V 4 bases short and J 6 bases short, with 13 bases between.

The CDR3 DNA is TGTGCCAGCAGCCAAGAGTGGACAGGGGTTTCACCCCTCCACTTT. It specifies CASSQEWTGVSPLHF. The gene calls are TRBV3-1 (or the pseudogene TRBV3-2) and TRBJ1-6, with 9 bases aligning to TRBD1. The CDR3 consists of 15 residues. With V trimmed by 0 bases and J by 9 bases, 3 bases remained unmatched. Germline CDR1 and CDR2: LGHDT and YNNKEL (reference sequence).